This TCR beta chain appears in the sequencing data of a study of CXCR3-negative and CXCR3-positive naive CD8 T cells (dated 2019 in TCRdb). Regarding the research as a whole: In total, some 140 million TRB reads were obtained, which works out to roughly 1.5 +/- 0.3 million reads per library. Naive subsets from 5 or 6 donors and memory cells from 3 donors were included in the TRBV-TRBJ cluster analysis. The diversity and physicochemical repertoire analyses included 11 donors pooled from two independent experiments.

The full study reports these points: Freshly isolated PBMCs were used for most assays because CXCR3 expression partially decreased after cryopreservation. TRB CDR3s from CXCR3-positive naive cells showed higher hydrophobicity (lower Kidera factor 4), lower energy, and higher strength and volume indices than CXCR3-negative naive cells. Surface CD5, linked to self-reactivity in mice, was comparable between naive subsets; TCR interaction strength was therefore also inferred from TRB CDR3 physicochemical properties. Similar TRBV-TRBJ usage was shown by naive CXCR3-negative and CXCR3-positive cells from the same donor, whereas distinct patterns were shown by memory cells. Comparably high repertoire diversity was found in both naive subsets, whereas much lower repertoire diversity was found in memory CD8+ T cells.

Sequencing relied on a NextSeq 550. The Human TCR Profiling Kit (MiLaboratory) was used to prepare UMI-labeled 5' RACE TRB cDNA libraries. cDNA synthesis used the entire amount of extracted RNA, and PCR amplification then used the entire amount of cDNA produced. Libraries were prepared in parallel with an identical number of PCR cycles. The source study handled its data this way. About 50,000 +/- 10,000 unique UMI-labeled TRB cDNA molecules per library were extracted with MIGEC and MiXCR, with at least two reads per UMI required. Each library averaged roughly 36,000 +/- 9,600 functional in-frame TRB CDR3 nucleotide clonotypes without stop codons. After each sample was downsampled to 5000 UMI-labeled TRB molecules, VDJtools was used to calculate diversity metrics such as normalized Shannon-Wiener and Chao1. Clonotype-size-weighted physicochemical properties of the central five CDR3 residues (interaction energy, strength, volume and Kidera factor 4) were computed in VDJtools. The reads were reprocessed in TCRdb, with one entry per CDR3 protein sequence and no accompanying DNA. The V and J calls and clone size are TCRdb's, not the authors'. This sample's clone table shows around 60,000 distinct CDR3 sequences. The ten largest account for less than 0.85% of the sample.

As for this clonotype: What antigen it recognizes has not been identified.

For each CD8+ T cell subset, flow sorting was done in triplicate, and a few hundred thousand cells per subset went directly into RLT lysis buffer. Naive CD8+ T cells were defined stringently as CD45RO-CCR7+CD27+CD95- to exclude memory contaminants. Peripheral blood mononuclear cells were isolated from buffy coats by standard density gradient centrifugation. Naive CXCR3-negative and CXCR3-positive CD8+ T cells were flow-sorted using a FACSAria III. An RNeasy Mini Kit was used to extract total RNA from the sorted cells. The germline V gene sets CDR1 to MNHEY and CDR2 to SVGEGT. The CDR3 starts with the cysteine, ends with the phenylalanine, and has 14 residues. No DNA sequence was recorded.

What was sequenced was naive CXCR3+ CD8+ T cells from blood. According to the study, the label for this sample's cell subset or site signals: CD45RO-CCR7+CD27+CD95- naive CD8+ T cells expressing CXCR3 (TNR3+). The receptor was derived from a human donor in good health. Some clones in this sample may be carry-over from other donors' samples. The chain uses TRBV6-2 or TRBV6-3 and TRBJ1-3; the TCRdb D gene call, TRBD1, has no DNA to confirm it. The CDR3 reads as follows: CAIKTAGNGNTIYF.